These 27 T cell receptor beta chains were sequenced from one sample in a study of blood T cells in healthy people across ages (dated by TCRdb to between 2014 and 2016). Receptor amplification or capture employed 5' RACE. TCRdb records Illumina HiSeq 2500 as the sequencer. A second 7 to 11 cycle PCR used a sample-barcoded 5' primer and a J-beta primer mix. In TCRdb, the public reads were trimmed at Q25 with fastp and aligned with MiXCR, with productive beta chains retained. A single entry per CDR3 protein holds the most common genes and DNA from its merged rows. A total of more than 650,000 distinct CDR3 sequences appear in this sample, around a quarter of them only once. The ten top clones hold less than 3.5% of the sample. The same data also went into a second study, on T cells of mothers and their children.

The specimen sequenced was blood. The receptor source for this set is a boy younger than 18 in good health.

This clonotype was picked up a small number of times. This chain joins TRBV5-1 and TRBJ2-2; 8 positions match TRBD2. Trimming took 0 bases from V and 4 from J; bases not matched to a gene: 2. Per germline, CDR1 SGHRS and CDR2 YFSETQ. The length of the CDR3 is 15 residues. The CDR3 DNA reads as TGCGCCAGCAGCTTGGGAGCGGGAGCCACCGGGGAGCTGTTTTTT. Amino acid sequence: CASSLGAGATGELFF.

The J gene is TRBJ2-3, the V gene TRBV2, with D unresolved. V was shortened by 2 bases and J by 6 bases, with 12 bases between the two germline ends. The CDR3 consists of 14 residues. Germline values: CDR1 SNHLY, CDR2 FYNNEI. The CDR3 here is CASSEFAARDTQYF. In DNA, the CDR3 is TGTGCCAGCAGTGAATTTGCAGCCCGGGATACGCAGTATTTT.

A note on this clonotype: One junction end disagrees with the germline gene, perhaps due to a read error. The chain employs TRBV7-9 and TRBJ2-1; a weak D match, TRBD2 (5 bases). In germline, CDR1 is SEHNR, CDR2 FQNEAQ (reference sequence). This CDR3 contains 14 residues. The CDR3 region is CASSLGGSNNEQLF. In DNA form, the CDR3 reads TGTGCCAGCAGCTTAGGCGGGTCGAACAATGAGCAGCTCTTC.

This sequence joins TRBV3-1 and TRBJ2-1; TRBD2 matches at 7 bases. Germline lookup yields CDR1 LGHDT and CDR2 YNNKEL (reference sequence). This CDR3 is built from 14 residues. V lost 4 bases and J lost 10; bases outside the gene matches: 10. The DNA for the CDR3 is TGTGCCAGCAGCCCCCTGCGGGAGCGGGGAGAGCAGTTCTTC. Protein sequence: CASSPLRERGEQFF.

The chain joins TRBV14 to TRBJ2-1; D is unclear. CDR1 and CDR2 (germline): SGHDN, FVKESK. Trimming cost V 4 bases and J 4 bases, with 14 bases left between them. The CDR3 runs 15 residues. The CDR3 DNA reads as TGTGCCAGCAGCCTGGTCCGGGTTCCTTACAATGAGCAGTTCTTC. Translation gives CASSLVRVPYNEQFF.

A remark on this clonotype: The conserved final phenylalanine or tryptophan is absent from the CDR3, which likely points to a read error. The V call is TRBV7-2, the J call TRBJ2-5; the D is unclear. The J call is doubtful: the DNA matches TRBJ2-1 better. Germline V lookup: CDR1 SGHTA, CDR2 FQGNSA. This CDR3 region has 14 residues. The CDR3 DNA reads TGTGCCAGCAGCTCCCTTCACTGGGGCAATGAGCAGTTCCTC. Residues: CASSSLHWGNEQFL.

This clonotype was recorded at least ten times. The chain couples TRBV9 to TRBJ2-1; tentative D call: TRBD1 (6 bases). Germline V lookup: CDR1 SGDLS, CDR2 YYNGEE. V was pared by 0 bases and J by 8 bases, with 15 bases between. The CDR3 consists of 15 residues. The DNA for the CDR3 is TGTGCCAGCAGCGTAGGATGGGGGCGGAGTGATGAGCAGTTCTTC. It translates to CASSVGWGRSDEQFF.

This chain uses TRBV2 with TRBJ2-5; D is possibly TRBD1 or TRBD2 (6 bases each). Trimming shortened V by 6 bases and J by 4 bases, and 21 bases separated the two germline ends. Germline CDR1 reads SNHLY; CDR2 reads FYNNEI. The CDR3 totals 16 residues. The DNA for the CDR3 is TGTGCCAGCAGAAGGGGGGCCACTAGAGTTGCAGAGACCCAGTACTTC. Translation: CASRRGATRVAETQYF.

V and J are TRBV6-4 and TRBJ2-1; 11 bases are shared with TRBD2. Trimming removed 0 bases from V and 4 bases from J; junction bases left unmatched: 5. This CDR3 contains 17 residues. Germline lookup yields CDR1 MRHNA and CDR2 SNTAGT. The CDR3 nucleotides are TGTGCCAGCAGTGACTCGGCTAGCGGGGGGCCATACAATGAGCAGTTCTTC. This encodes CASSDSASGGPYNEQFF.

This sequence joins TRBV10-3 and TRBJ2-2; D gene unclear. Trimming shortened V by 2 bases and J by 6 bases, and 4 bases separated the two germline ends. This CDR3 spans 12 amino acids. Germline CDR1 reads ENHRY; CDR2 reads SYGVKD. This chain's CDR3 is CAISEESGELFF. As DNA, the CDR3 is TGTGCCATCAGTGAGGAGTCCGGGGAGCTGTTTTTT.

V usage is TRBV7-3 and J usage is TRBJ1-5; unclear D gene. With 3 bases removed from V and 0 bases from J, the gap between germline ends came to 21 bases. Germline CDR1 is SGHTA and CDR2 is FQGTGA. The CDR3 is 19 residues long. This CDR3 reads CASSLPVIKDPDSNQPQHF. CDR3 nucleotides: TGTGCCAGCAGCTTGCCCGTAATAAAGGATCCCGATAGCAATCAGCCCCAGCATTTT.

The V gene is TRBV5-1, the J gene TRBJ2-7; D is uncertain. The V and J ends lost 4 bases and 2 bases respectively, with 13 bases between them. This CDR3 region has 14 residues. Germline V gene sequence: CDR1 SGHRS, CDR2 YFSETQ. The CDR3 here is CASSQSRSTYEQYF. The CDR3 bases are TGCGCCAGCAGCCAGAGTCGTTCGACCTACGAGCAGTACTTC.

This clonotype was seen ten or more times. The chain links TRBV5-5 to TRBJ1-4; D unresolved. Germline V gene sequence: CDR1 SGHKS, CDR2 YYEKEE (reference sequence). This CDR3 spans 15 amino acids. Trimming removed 6 bases at V and 8 bases at J, with 20 bases between. Here the CDR3 reads CASTFGWERGEKLFF. The CDR3 DNA is TGTGCCAGCACCTTCGGATGGGAGAGAGGGGAAAAACTGTTTTTT.

This clonotype has a count of ten or more. V gene TRBV6-5 combines with J gene TRBJ2-5; no firm D call. The CDR3 totals 12 residues. The germline CDR1 and CDR2 sequences are MNHEY and SVGAGI. The V gene lost 0 bases and the J gene lost 7 bases, with 6 bases spanning the gap. The CDR3 spells CASSYSKGTQYF. CDR3 bases: TGTGCCAGCAGTTACTCTAAGGGGACCCAGTACTTC.

The table lists this clonotype with a few counts. This chain uses TRBV9 with TRBJ1-5; D might be TRBD1 (5 bases). CDR3 length equals 15 residues. Trimming cost V 0 bases and J 3 bases, with 10 bases left between them. Germline CDR1 is SGDLS and CDR2 is YYNGEE. The CDR3 DNA follows: TGTGCCAGCAGCGTAGAAGGGGCCCCCAATCAGCCCCAGCATTTT. Protein product: CASSVEGAPNQPQHF.

This clonotype was counted between two and nine times. The J gene is TRBJ2-5, the V gene TRBV7-9; tentatively, D is TRBD2 (7 bases). This CDR3 comprises 14 residues. The germline gives CDR1 SEHNR, CDR2 FQNEAQ (reference sequence). V lost 6 bases, J lost 5 bases, and 16 bases lay in between. The CDR3 coding sequence is TGTGCCAGCAGAAAGGACGGGGGGCACGAGACCCAGTACTTC. This codes for CASRKDGGHETQYF.

The rearrangement links TRBV28 to TRBJ2-4, with unresolved D. Trimming stripped 5 bases from V and 0 bases from J, with 14 bases between. CDR1 and CDR2 from the germline V gene are MDHEN and SYDVKM. This CDR3 region has 16 residues. The CDR3 loop is CASSLPGTLAKNIQYF. The CDR3 nucleotides read TGTGCCAGCAGTCTCCCCGGAACGCTAGCCAAAAACATTCAGTACTTC.

The chain combines TRBV4-1 with TRBJ2-1; 8 bases line up with TRBD1. Germline trimming cut 1 base from V and 6 bases from J; bases unmatched to any gene: 5. The CDR3 is 15 amino acids. The germline gives CDR1 MGHRA, CDR2 YSYEKL. In DNA, the CDR3 is TGCGCCAGCAGCCAAGTCCAGGGGGCGCGCAATGAGCAGTTCTTC. Amino acid sequence: CASSQVQGARNEQFF.

This clonotype was observed a few times. The chain links TRBV7-8 to TRBJ2-7; D may be TRBD1 (5 bases). The CDR3 is 15 amino acids. Per the germline V gene, CDR1 is SGHVS and CDR2 is FQNEAQ. Trimming removed 5 bases at V and 0 bases at J, with 14 bases between. The CDR3 reads CASSPHQGPSYEQYF. DNA of the CDR3: TGTGCCAGCAGCCCGCACCAGGGTCCCTCCTACGAGCAGTACTTC.

This chain uses TRBV6-5 with TRBJ1-1; no firm D call. The CDR3 length is 14 residues. CDR1 is MNHEY, CDR2 SVGAGI, per germline. The V end was cut by 2 bases, the J end by 1 base, with 8 bases between. The CDR3 sequence: CASSYQTRNTEAFF. The CDR3 coding sequence is TGTGCCAGCAGTTACCAGACAAGGAACACTGAAGCTTTCTTT.

This chain connects TRBV11-2 to TRBJ1-3, with no clear D. Germline V CDR1 and CDR2: SGHAT, FQNNGV. The CDR3 runs 17 residues. Between the trimmed V and J ends, which lost 3 bases and 0 bases, there was a span of 15 bases. CDR3 sequence (DNA): TGTGCCAGCAGCTTCGGGGAGTGGCTAGGCTCTGGAAACACCATATATTTT. It encodes CASSFGEWLGSGNTIYF.

This sequence joins TRBV6-5 and TRBJ2-7; D might be TRBD1 (5 bases). Trimming stripped 2 bases from V and 0 bases from J, with 11 bases between. CDR3 size: 15 residues. The V gene's germline CDR1 is MNHEY and CDR2 SVGAGI. The CDR3 DNA sequence: TGTGCCAGCAGTTACAACAGGCCTAGCTCCTACGAGCAGTACTTC. This translates into CASSYNRPSSYEQYF.

This clonotype was counted between two and nine times. The chain carries TRBV12-3 or TRBV12-4 and TRBJ1-4, with D perhaps matching TRBD1 (6 bases). The V and J ends lost 7 bases and 3 bases respectively, with 12 bases between them. CDR3 length: 14 amino acids. The chain's CDR3 is CASTRDTANEKLFF. The CDR3 DNA follows: TGTGCCAGCACCAGGGACACCGCTAATGAAAAACTGTTTTTT.

The J gene is TRBJ2-3, the V gene TRBV9; D is unclear. Germline CDR1 and CDR2: SGDLS and YYNGEE. Trimming pared 0 bases from V and 8 bases from J, leaving 19 bases between. The CDR3 is 16 residues long. CDR3 nucleotides: TGTGCCAGCAGCGTAGATGCGGATGAAAAGCTTAGTACGCAGTATTTT. Translated, it gives CASSVDADEKLSTQYF.

This clonotype has only a few counts. V usage is TRBV9 and J usage is TRBJ2-3; no clear D. Germline V gene lookup returns CDR1 SGDLS and CDR2 YYNGEE. The V end was cut by 1 base, the J end by 6 bases, with 6 bases between. The CDR3 is 12 amino acids. CDR3 sequence: CASSVPRDTQYF. The CDR3 DNA reads TGTGCCAGCAGCGTACCTCGGGATACGCAGTATTTT.

This clonotype was detected a few times. J is TRBJ1-6 and V is TRBV24-1, with unresolved D. This CDR3 spans 12 amino acids. Germline V gene lookup returns CDR1 KGHDR and CDR2 SFDVKD. V dropped 0 bases and J dropped 14 bases, with 7 bases sitting between them. CDR3 region: CATSDLGLTLHF. CDR3 coding DNA: TGTGCCACCAGTGATTTGGGACTCACCCTCCACTTT.

This clonotype was counted ten times or more. One end of the junction is discordant with germline, which a read error may explain. The V gene is TRBV5-1, the J gene TRBJ1-1, with a possible D match to TRBD1 (5 bases). This CDR3 contains 14 residues. Germline V lookup: CDR1 SGHRS, CDR2 YFSETQ. Here the CDR3 reads CASSLRGGGTEAFF. The CDR3 nucleotides are TGTGCCAGCAGCTTGAGAGGTGGGGGCACTGAAGCTTTCTTT.